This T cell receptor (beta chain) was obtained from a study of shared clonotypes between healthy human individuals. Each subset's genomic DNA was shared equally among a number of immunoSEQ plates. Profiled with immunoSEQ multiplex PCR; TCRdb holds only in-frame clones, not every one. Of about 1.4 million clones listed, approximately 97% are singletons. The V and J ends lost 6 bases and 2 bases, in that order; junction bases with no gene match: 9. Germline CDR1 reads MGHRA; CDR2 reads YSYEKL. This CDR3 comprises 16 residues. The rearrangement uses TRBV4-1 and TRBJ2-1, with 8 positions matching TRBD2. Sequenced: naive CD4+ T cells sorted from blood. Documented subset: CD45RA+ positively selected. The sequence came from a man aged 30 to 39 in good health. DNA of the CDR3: TGCGCCAGCAGACCCGAGCGGGGGCCTACCTACAATGAGCAGTTCTTC. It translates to CASRPERGPTYNEQFF.